This T cell receptor beta chain was identified in a study of technical replicates of blood from a few donors. This clone is a singleton in its sample. Method: immunoSEQ multiplex PCR; TCRdb's copy keeps in-frame clones and lacks some. Here the sample spans approximately 79,000 clones, 90% to 95% being singletons. With 10 bases clipped from V and 8 bases from J, the junction kept 5 bases outside the gene matches. The CDR3 has 12 amino acids. Germline V CDR1 and CDR2: SNHLY, FYNNEI. This TCR came from a human donor in good health. This sequence joins TRBV2 and TRBJ2-1; 10 positions agree with TRBD2. Sequenced material: T cells isolated from PBMCs. The DNA of the CDR3 is TGTGCCAAAACTAGCGGGACCGATGAGCAGTTCTTC. Translation: CAKTSGTDEQFF.